The sequence of this T cell receptor beta chain was determined in a study of CD8+CD57+ T cells in acquired aplastic anemia. CD8+CD57+ cell expansion had been shown by flow cytometry in patients chosen for sequencing. Genomic DNA acted as the template from which TCR beta VDJ combination and CDR3 sequence profiling were carried out. TCRdb used MiXCR to reprocess the reads, holding one entry per CDR3 protein. The sample contains 200,000 to 250,000 distinct CDR3 sequences, 60% to 80% of which appear only once. V was pared by 5 bases and J by 3 bases, with 14 bases between. The CDR3 has 15 residues. This sequence joins TRBV12-3 or TRBV12-4 and TRBJ2-1; D tentatively fits TRBD1 or TRBD2 (6 bases each). The sequenced material came from sorted CD4+, CD8+, or CD8+CD57+ T cells (not recorded which) from PBMCs. This TCR was sampled from a human donor with aplastic anemia. The CDR3 nucleotides are TGTGCCAGCAGTCATCGAGGGGGAGGCTACAATGAGCAGTTCTTC. This encodes CASSHRGGGYNEQFF.